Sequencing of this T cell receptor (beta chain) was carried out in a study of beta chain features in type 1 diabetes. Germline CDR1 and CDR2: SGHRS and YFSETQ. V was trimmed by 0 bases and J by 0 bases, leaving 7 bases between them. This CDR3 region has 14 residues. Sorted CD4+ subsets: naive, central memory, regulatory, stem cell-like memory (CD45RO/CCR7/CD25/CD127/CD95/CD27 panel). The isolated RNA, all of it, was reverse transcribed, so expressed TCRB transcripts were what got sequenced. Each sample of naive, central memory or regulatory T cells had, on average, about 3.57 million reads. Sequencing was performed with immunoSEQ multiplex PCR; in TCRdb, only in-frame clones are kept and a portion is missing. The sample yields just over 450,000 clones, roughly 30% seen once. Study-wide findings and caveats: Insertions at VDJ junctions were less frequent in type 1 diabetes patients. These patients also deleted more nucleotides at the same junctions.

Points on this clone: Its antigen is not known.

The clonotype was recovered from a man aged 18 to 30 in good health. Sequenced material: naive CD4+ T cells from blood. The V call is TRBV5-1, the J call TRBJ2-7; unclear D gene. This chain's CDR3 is CASSLDVPSYEQYF. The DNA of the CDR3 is TGCGCCAGCAGCTTGGATGTCCCCTCCTACGAGCAGTACTTC.